This TCR beta chain comes out of a study of cytomegalovirus exposure and HLA in healthy donors (dated by TCRdb to about 2017). Concerning the study at large: According to a later analysis, one platform produced both the 110 or so validation repertoires and the roughly 650 repertoires of the first cohort. The aim of the study was to test whether cataloging public T cell receptors could identify signatures of past pathogen exposure. In addition to the first cohort of around 670 subjects, a separate validation cohort of 120 different subjects was used. The study combined high-throughput TCR immunosequencing, statistical association of individual TCRs with disease status, and machine learning to predict cytomegalovirus infection status.

General conclusions and limits of the study: A later analysis lacked HLA typing for the validation cohort, so it scored co-occurrence in that cohort across all 120 repertoires. A total of 164 TCR beta chains were listed by the study as associated with cytomegalovirus. In a later analysis, TCRs clustered in the first cohort were found to also tend to co-occur in the 120 or so validation repertoires, with 94% of cluster scores above 0. A few of the identified cytomegalovirus-associated TCR beta chains were confirmed in vitro to be specific for cytomegalovirus antigens. Most TCR sequences were seen in very few donors, while some public TCRs were found in many individuals. The classifier was reported to diagnose cytomegalovirus status with high specificity and sensitivity in both the original cohort and the validation cohort. It was suggested by the authors that the approach could potentially be generalized to other disease states and immunological phenotypes.

The CDR3 starts with the cysteine, ends with the phenylalanine, and has 15 residues. The entry retains the CDR3 DNA only, 45 bases that are in frame from base 1. The germline V gene (reference sequence) supplies CDR1 SGHNT and CDR2 YYREEE. At the junction V is shortened by 4 bases and J by 4 bases; bases outside the gene matches: 3. Comments on this clone: The target of this receptor is not known. Base qualities are not provided; no much larger clone lies one nucleotide away.

The library was built by means of the immunoSEQ multiplex PCR assay. The authors processed their data as follows. A statistical classification framework was built for diagnosing cytomegalovirus status from the catalog of TCR beta chain sequences. In TCRdb, the immuneACCESS table is reduced to in-frame sequences with V and J assigned. These tables do not hold every clone; where another copy was compared, an unresolved V gene accounts for under half, and the others remain unexplained. V, J and clone size derive from that table, while D and trimming were established from the DNA sequence. The sample table holds 100,000 to 150,000 clones, of which around 95% were seen once. The ten largest make up less than 2% of the sample. Donors formed part of the validation cohort, which comprised 120 subjects and was distinct from the first cohort of 666 subjects.

This sequence uses TRBV5-4 and TRBJ2-7, with 15 bases matching TRBD2. The origin of this receptor is a young man in good health and CMV-seronegative. The sequencing sample was made of PBMCs. The nucleotide sequence reads as follows: TGTGCCAGCAGCCCGGGGACTAGCGGGAGGTACGAGCAGTACTTC. It is translated as CASSPGTSGRYEQYF.